These T cell receptor beta chains were read from a single sample in a study of T cells in Graves' hyperthyroidism and ophthalmopathy. MiXCR was run by TCRdb on the multiplex PCR reads, yielding one entry per CDR3 protein. Among approximately 520,000 distinct CDR3 sequences listed, roughly a quarter were seen once. The specimen sequenced was blood. These receptors were taken from a woman aged 25 to 45 with Graves' ophthalmopathy. The CDR3 runs from the conserved cysteine through the conserved F or W. A D gene is named only where the DNA matches it firmly. Size is omitted from some rows. Given values are once, few, many or a class for expanded clones.

CDR3nt,CDR3aa,j_gene,d_gene,abundance,v_gene
TGTGCCAGCAGCTTTCGGCAGGGGGGAAAGAACACTGAAGCTTTCTTT,CASSFRQGGKNTEAFF,TRBJ1-1,TRBD1,few,TRBV11-2
TGTGCCAGCTCACCAGGCACCACCGGGGAGCTGTTTTTT,CASSPGTTGELFF,TRBJ2-2,.,many,TRBV18
TGTGCCAGTAGACCCCCGGGACGCAGTCAAGAGACCCAGTACTTC,CASRPPGRSQETQYF,TRBJ2-5,.,many,TRBV19
TGCAGTGCTAGAGAACCGGGCACCTACGAGCAGTACTTC,CSAREPGTYEQYF,TRBJ2-7,.,many,TRBV20-1
TGTGCCAGTAGGAAGGGGGAGCATCTCTCCTACGAGCAGTACTTC,CASRKGEHLSYEQYF,TRBJ2-7,.,.,TRBV19
TGTGCCAGCAAGGCTAGCAGCTACGAGCAGTACTTC,CASKASSYEQYF,TRBJ2-7,.,.,TRBV6-1
TGTGCCAGCAGTTTGGCTGGGGGACCAGAGACCCAGTACTTC,CASSLAGGPETQYF,TRBJ2-5,.,many,TRBV12-3/TRBV12-4
TGCAGCGTTGAGGGGCGTAGCAATCAGCCCCAGCATTTT,CSVEGRSNQPQHF,TRBJ1-5,.,many,TRBV29-1
TGTGCCAGCAGTTTATTTCTTGGAATGAACACTGAAGCTTTCTTT,CASSLFLGMNTEAFF,TRBJ1-1,.,many,TRBV27
TGTGCCAGCAGGGCCACTAGCGTTCCTCGGGACGAGCAGTACTTC,CASRATSVPRDEQYF,TRBJ2-7,TRBD2,.,TRBV11-3
TGTGCCAGTAGTATTAGGGCGGGGGGCCTCACCGGGGAGCTGTTTTTT,CASSIRAGGLTGELFF,TRBJ2-2,TRBD2,.,TRBV19
TGTGCCAGCAGTTACAGCGGGGGCTCCCCCTATGGCTACACCTTC,CASSYSGGSPYGYTF,TRBJ1-2,.,few,TRBV6-5
TGCGCCAGCAGGCTAGCCGGGACAGCTCAAGAGACCCAGTACTTC,CASRLAGTAQETQYF,TRBJ2-5,TRBD1,.,TRBV5-1
TGTGCCTGCCTTTTTAGCAATCAGCCCCAGCATTTT,CACLFSNQPQHF,TRBJ1-5,.,.,TRBV9
TGTGCCAGCAGACGGTGGAGGGGGGACCAGCCCCAGCATTTT,CASRRWRGDQPQHF,TRBJ1-5,.,many,TRBV6-5
TGTGCCAGCAGTTATGTTCCGGGGGGGCCTCCCGACGAGCAGTACTTC,CASSYVPGGPPDEQYF,TRBJ2-7,TRBD2,.,TRBV6-2/TRBV6-3
TGCAGTGCTAGTCCCCTAGAGGGAACGAACACTGAAGCTTTCTTT,CSASPLEGTNTEAFF,TRBJ1-1,.,.,TRBV20-1
TGTGCCAGCAGAGCCGACAGCGGGAGAAGGTCGCAGTACTTC,CASRADSGRRSQYF,TRBJ2-7,TRBD2,.,TRBV28